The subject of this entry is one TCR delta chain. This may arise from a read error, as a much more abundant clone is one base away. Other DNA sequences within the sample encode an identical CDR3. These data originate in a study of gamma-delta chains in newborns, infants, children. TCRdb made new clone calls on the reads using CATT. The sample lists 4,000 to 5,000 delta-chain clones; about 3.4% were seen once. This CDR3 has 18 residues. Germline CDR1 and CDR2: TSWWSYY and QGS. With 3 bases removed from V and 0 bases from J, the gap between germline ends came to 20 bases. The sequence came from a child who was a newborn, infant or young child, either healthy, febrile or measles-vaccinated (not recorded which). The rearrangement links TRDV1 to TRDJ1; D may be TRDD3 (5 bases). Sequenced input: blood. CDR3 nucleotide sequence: TGTGCTCTTGGGGATTGTTTGACTGGAATCCAGTACACCGATAAACTCATCTTT. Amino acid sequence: CALGDCLTGIQYTDKLIF.